This T cell receptor beta chain was obtained from a study of OX40 agonist ivuxolimab in advanced cancers. Across the whole study: Of mixed ages from about 23 to 79 and averaging about 56 years, the group was approximately 84% male. Partial responses were achieved by three patients, of whom one had hepatocellular carcinoma and two had cutaneous melanoma. Study findings and constraints: The investigators did not determine what antigen specificity the expanded peripheral T cells had.

The CDR3 loop spans 16 amino acids. Germline CDR1 reads MNHNY; CDR2 reads SVGAGI (reference sequence). The junction had 6 bases not matched to a gene; V was cut back by 5 bases and J by 0 bases. The assay was immunoSEQ multiplex PCR, and TCRdb's table has in-frame clones only and misses some. The table lists 70,000 to 75,000 clones, more than 65% of them singletons. A remark on this clone: The target antigen is unknown.

J is TRBJ1-3 and V is TRBV6-6; 8 bases agree with TRBD1. The clonotype comes from an adult with an advanced solid tumor such as melanoma, head and neck, liver or kidney cancer. Sequenced here: CD4+ or CD8+ T cells sorted from blood, sampled in a trial of the OX40 agonist ivuxolimab. CDR3 protein: CASSGGQGLSGNTIYF. CDR3 nucleotide sequence: TGTGCCAGCAGTGGCGGACAGGGACTCTCTGGAAACACCATATATTTT.